One sample yielded the 27 T cell receptor beta chains listed below, sequenced in a study of graft-versus-host responses after intestinal transplantation. Profiled with immunoSEQ multiplex PCR; TCRdb holds only in-frame clones, not every one. The sample carries some 96,000 clones, 80% to 95% recorded once. This material consisted of PBMCs, taken roughly 68 weeks after intestinal transplant. These receptors came from a human patient who received an intestinal transplant, so some T cells may come from the graft donor.

This chain connects TRBV6-5 to TRBJ1-1; 7 bases fit TRBD1. This CDR3 is built from 14 residues. CDR1 and CDR2 (germline): MNHEY, SVGAGI. The J segment lost 1 base and the V segment lost 6 bases, leaving 5 bases of the junction unmatched. The CDR3 bases are TGTGCCAGCAGCCGACAGGGCGCGAACACTGAAGCTTTCTTT. Encoded protein: CASSRQGANTEAFF.

The chain employs TRBV29-1 and TRBJ2-7; no reliable D call. CDR3 length: 11 amino acids. The V and J ends lost 0 bases and 2 bases respectively, with 2 bases between them. Germline loops: CDR1 SQVTM, CDR2 ANQGSEA. CDR3 sequence reads: CSVEDPYEQYF. CDR3 DNA sequence: TGCAGCGTTGAAGACCCCTACGAGCAGTACTTC.

This sequence joins TRBV19 and TRBJ1-1; D ambiguous. The germline V gene has CDR1 LNHDA and CDR2 SQIVND (reference sequence). V was pared by 3 bases and J by 7 bases, with 15 bases between. The CDR3 totals 14 residues. The DNA for the CDR3 is TGTGCCAGTAGTATTTGGTGGGGTTGGAGTGAAGCTTTCTTT. Translated: CASSIWWGWSEAFF. Looking up the rest from reference TRBV19 and TRBJ1-1 gives the full variable domain: DGGITQSPKYLFRKEGQNVTLSCEQNLNHDAMYWYRQDPGQGLRLIYYSQIVNDFQKGDIAEGYSVSREKKESFPLTVTSAQKNPTAFYLCASSIWWGWSEAFFGQGTRLTVV.

The rearrangement joins TRBV29-1 to TRBJ2-1; 7 bases line up with TRBD2. The CDR3 has 11 amino acids. Germline CDR1 and CDR2: SQVTM and ANQGSEA. V lost 4 bases, J lost 7 bases, and 1 base stayed unmatched. The CDR3 sequence is CSVARGNEQFF. CDR3 sequence (DNA): TGCAGCGTTGCGCGGGGGAATGAGCAGTTCTTC.

This chain uses TRBV18 with TRBJ1-6, with D hard to call. Germline V gene data show CDR1 as KGHSH and CDR2 as LQKENI. The CDR3 is made up of 13 amino acids. Trimming took 2 bases from V and 9 from J, leaving 8 bases between them. CDR3 in amino acids: CASSPDTISPLHF. In DNA, the CDR3 is TGTGCCAGCTCACCAGACACAATTTCACCCCTCCACTTT. The whole variable domain, filled in from reference TRBV18 and TRBJ1-6, reads NAGVMQNPRHLVRRRGQEARLRCSPMKGHSHVYWYRQLPEEGLKFMVYLQKENIIDESGMPKERFSAEFPKEGPSILRIQQVVRGDSAAYFCASSPDTISPLHFGNGTRLTVT.

The sample holds one count of this clone. This chain joins TRBV4-1 and TRBJ1-2; 9 positions match TRBD1. The CDR3 has 15 residues. The J segment lost 4 bases and the V segment lost 4 bases, leaving 7 bases of the junction unmatched. Germline values: CDR1 MGHRA, CDR2 YSYEKL. As DNA, the CDR3 is TGCGCCAGCAGCCGGGACGGGACAGGGATCTATGGCTACACCTTC. This translates into CASSRDGTGIYGYTF.

The rearrangement uses TRBV6-5 and TRBJ2-3; D gene ambiguous. CDR3 size: 14 residues. Trimming left V 7 bases short and J 1 base short, with 12 bases between. Germline V CDR1 and CDR2: MNHEY, SVGAGI. This CDR3 is CASTDTGRTDTQYF. CDR3 DNA: TGTGCCAGCACCGACACGGGCCGCACAGATACGCAGTATTTT.

The chain joins TRBV7-3 to TRBJ2-2; D may be TRBD1 (5 bases). V dropped 4 bases and J dropped 1 base, with 10 bases sitting between them. The CDR3 consists of 15 residues. Germline V gives CDR1 SGHTA, CDR2 FQGTGA. The CDR3 is CASSSWTQNTGELFF. CDR3 bases: TGTGCCAGCAGCTCCTGGACACAGAACACCGGGGAGCTGTTTTTT.

A single count supports this clone. This chain joins TRBV15 and TRBJ1-4; D might be TRBD1 (6 bases). This CDR3 region has 18 residues. The germline CDR1 and CDR2 sequences are LNHNV and YYDKDF (reference sequence). Trimming left V 1 base short and J 0 bases short, with 15 bases between. The CDR3 nucleotides are TGTGCCACCAGCAGAGGCGTTTGGGGGCCCGCAACTAATGAAAAACTGTTTTTT. This sequence encodes CATSRGVWGPATNEKLFF.

The V gene is TRBV5-6, the J gene TRBJ1-1, with D hard to call. This CDR3 contains 16 residues. Germline V lookup: CDR1 SGHDT, CDR2 YYEEEE. The V and J ends lost 2 bases and 4 bases respectively, with 18 bases between them. This CDR3 is CASSFWSTGWGTEAFF. The DNA for the CDR3 is TGTGCCAGCAGCTTCTGGTCCACGGGGTGGGGCACTGAAGCTTTCTTT.

The rearrangement joins TRBV7-9 to TRBJ1-2, with TRBD1 matching over 9 bases. This CDR3 has 14 residues. V was clipped by 4 bases and J by 5 bases; unmatched bases: 5. Germline lookup yields CDR1 SEHNR and CDR2 FQNEAQ (reference sequence). CDR3 nucleotides: TGTGCCAGCAGCTGGGGGACAGGGAGGTATGGCTACACCTTC. As protein: CASSWGTGRYGYTF.

The V and J genes are TRBV6-4 and TRBJ2-1; 8 positions match TRBD2. Germline loops: CDR1 MRHNA, CDR2 SNTAGT. V lost 5 bases, J lost 4 bases, and 7 bases stayed unmatched. The CDR3 runs to 15 residues. The CDR3 here is CASSSTGGGYNEQFF. The CDR3 DNA is TGTGCCAGCAGTTCCACCGGGGGGGGGTACAATGAGCAGTTCTTC.

The CDR3 is CAITNNGGNEQFF. The CDR3 DNA sequence: TGTGCCATCACAAACAATGGTGGCAATGAGCAGTTCTTC. This chain joins TRBV10-3 and TRBJ2-1; D uncertain. This CDR3 contains 13 residues. V dropped 7 bases and J dropped 6 bases, with 13 bases sitting between them. CDR1 and CDR2 (germline): ENHRY, SYGVKD.

The chain combines TRBV5-6 with TRBJ2-7; tentatively, D is TRBD1 (6 bases). The CDR3 is 14 residues long. Germline V gene sequence: CDR1 SGHDT, CDR2 YYEEEE. Trimming took 2 bases from V and 2 from J, leaving 11 bases between them. The CDR3 region has the DNA TGTGCCAGCAGCTTTGGGGGCCCGACCTACGAGCAGTACTTC. Protein: CASSFGGPTYEQYF.

V gene TRBV7-9 combines with J gene TRBJ2-3; the D gene is possibly TRBD1 (5 bases). CDR1 is SEHNR, CDR2 FQNEAQ, per germline (reference sequence). This CDR3 is built from 18 residues. V dropped 0 bases and J dropped 3 bases, with 19 bases sitting between them. The CDR3 bases are TGTGCCAGCAGCTTAGCTCGGCCAGGGAAGGCGTGGACAGATACGCAGTATTTT. The encoded protein is CASSLARPGKAWTDTQYF.

CDR3 coding DNA: TGTGCCAGCCGCCCGGGGGGATGGGGTGAGCAGTTCTTC. Translated, it gives CASRPGGWGEQFF. The genes are TRBV11-1 and TRBJ2-1; 7 nucleotides match TRBD2. With 8 bases clipped from V and 9 bases from J, the junction kept 10 bases outside the gene matches. The length of the CDR3 is 13 residues. Per the germline V gene, CDR1 is SGHAT and CDR2 is FQDESV (reference sequence). Complete variable domain (other parts from reference TRBV11-1 and TRBJ2-1): EAEVAQSPRYKITEKSQAVAFWCDPISGHATLYWYRQILGQGPELLVQFQDESVVDDSQLPKDRFSAERLKGVDSTLKIQPAELGDSAMYLCASRPGGWGEQFFGPGTRLTVL.

This clone was observed a single time. This rearrangement joins TRBV4-1 to TRBJ1-2, with 7 bases lining up with TRBD1. The CDR3 loop spans 14 amino acids. Trimming removed 4 bases from V and 8 bases from J; junction bases left unmatched: 10. Looked up from germline, CDR1 is MGHRA and CDR2 is YSYEKL. The CDR3 bases are TGCGCCAGCAGCCGCTTCAACCTAGGGGGCGGCTACACCTTC. This sequence encodes CASSRFNLGGGYTF.

This clone was counted once. This chain joins TRBV6-5 and TRBJ1-1; perhaps TRBD1 as D (5 bases). V lost 0 bases and J 4 bases, leaving 12 bases between the germline ends. CDR3 length: 15 residues. Looked up from germline, CDR1 is MNHEY and CDR2 is SVGAGI. CDR3 in DNA: TGTGCCAGCAGTTACTCGATGCTTGGGGGCACTGAAGCTTTCTTT. This gives the protein CASSYSMLGGTEAFF.

The V call is TRBV6-5, the J call TRBJ1-1; D possibly corresponds to TRBD1 (6 bases). V gave up 2 bases and J gave up 5 bases, with 15 bases separating them. The germline V gene has CDR1 MNHEY and CDR2 SVGAGI. CDR3 length: 15 residues. CDR3 bases: TGTGCCAGCAGTTACGAATGGAGGGGGACGACTGAAGCTTTCTTT. Protein sequence: CASSYEWRGTTEAFF.

This clone was counted once. The genes are TRBV6-1 and TRBJ2-1; 11 bases are shared with TRBD2. Germline values: CDR1 MNHNS, CDR2 SASEGT. Losses at the gene ends were 4 bases for V and 4 bases for J; bases not matched to a gene: 6. The CDR3 length is 16 residues. The CDR3 bases are TGTGCCAGCAGTGCATTAGCGGGGGGGCCTTACAATGAGCAGTTCTTC. Its protein is CASSALAGGPYNEQFF.

The rearrangement uses TRBV15 and TRBJ1-1; unclear D gene. V shed 2 bases and J shed 1 base, with 8 bases lying between them. Germline CDR1 is LNHNV and CDR2 is YYDKDF (reference sequence). The CDR3 loop spans 14 amino acids. In DNA form, the CDR3 reads TGTGCCACCAGCAGACAGGCGACGAACACTGAAGCTTTCTTT. It codes for CATSRQATNTEAFF.

This chain connects TRBV14 to TRBJ2-5; 11 bases are shared with TRBD1. Trimming took 4 bases from V and 4 from J; bases not matched to a gene: 5. The CDR3 contains 15 residues. CDR1 is SGHDN, CDR2 FVKESK, per germline. The CDR3 spells CASSPSGTGGETQYF. The CDR3 DNA reads TGTGCCAGCAGCCCGTCCGGGACAGGGGGAGAGACCCAGTACTTC.

V and J are TRBV5-4 and TRBJ2-2; D gene uncertain. This CDR3 comprises 13 residues. Trimming stripped 0 bases from V and 4 bases from J, with 4 bases between. CDR1 is SGHNT, CDR2 YYREEE, per germline (reference sequence). The CDR3 sequence is CASSLVGTGELFF. In DNA, the CDR3 is TGTGCCAGCAGCTTGGTGGGCACCGGGGAGCTGTTTTTT.

A few counts support this clone. The V call is TRBV5-4, the J call TRBJ2-7, with D possibly being TRBD1 (6 bases). The CDR3 consists of 13 residues. Per the germline V gene, CDR1 is SGHNT and CDR2 is YYREEE (reference sequence). The germline V and J ends were trimmed by 4 bases and 4 bases, with 12 bases remaining between them. DNA for the CDR3: TGTGCCAGCAGCCCTGACAGGCCGTACGAGCAGTACTTC. This translates into CASSPDRPYEQYF.

V is TRBV27 and J is TRBJ1-6, with D uncertain. V lost 3 bases to trimming and J lost 6 bases, with 12 bases between them. This CDR3 is 15 amino acids long. Germline V lookup: CDR1 MNHEY, CDR2 SMNVEV (reference sequence). DNA of the CDR3: TGTGCCAGCAGTTTTGTAAGAGACCTTAATTCACCCCTCCACTTT. Protein product: CASSFVRDLNSPLHF.

The V gene is TRBV19, the J gene TRBJ1-5; no firm D call. CDR3 length: 14 amino acids. Looked up from germline, CDR1 is LNHDA and CDR2 is SQIVND (reference sequence). Trimming shortened V by 1 base and J by 6 bases, and 10 bases separated the two germline ends. The CDR3 DNA reads as TGTGCCAGTAGTATAGCCCCCCCGTTTCAGCCCCAGCATTTT. This sequence encodes CASSIAPPFQPQHF.

V is TRBV4-1 and J is TRBJ2-7; perhaps TRBD2 as D (6 bases). The CDR3 runs 13 residues. Trimming cost V 0 bases and J 9 bases, with 12 bases left between them. Germline V gene lookup returns CDR1 MGHRA and CDR2 YSYEKL. CDR3 sequence: CASSQDPLGGQYF. The CDR3, as DNA: TGCGCCAGCAGCCAAGATCCTCTCGGGGGGCAGTACTTC.